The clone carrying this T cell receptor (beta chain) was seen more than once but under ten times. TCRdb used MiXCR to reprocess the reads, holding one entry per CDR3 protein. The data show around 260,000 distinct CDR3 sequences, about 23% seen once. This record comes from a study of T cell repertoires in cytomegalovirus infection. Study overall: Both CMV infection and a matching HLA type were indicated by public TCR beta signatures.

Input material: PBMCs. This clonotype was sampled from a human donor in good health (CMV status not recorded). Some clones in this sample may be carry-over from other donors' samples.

CDR3 in DNA: TGTGCCTCCGGGACTAGCGGGGGCTCTGGGGCCAACGTCCTGACTTTC. Protein: CASGTSGGSGANVLTF. This chain uses TRBV7-3 with TRBJ2-6; 14 nucleotides agree with TRBD2. Trimming at V came to 11 bases and at J to 0 bases, leaving 3 bases not matched to a gene. Looked up from germline, CDR1 is SGHTA and CDR2 is FQGTGA. This CDR3 contains 16 residues.